This T cell receptor (beta chain) was identified in a study of cytomegalovirus exposure and HLA in healthy donors. Concerning this clone itself: Antigen specificity is unknown.

This PCR relied on a set of 60 Vbeta primers and 13 Jbeta primers. In the authors' workflow: Tens of millions of unique TCR beta chains, roughly 10 million shared, were counted in a later analysis. Sequenced by immunoSEQ multiplex PCR; TCRdb stores in-frame clones only, minus some. V and J calls plus clone size are reproduced from that table; the DNA served to infer D and trimming. The repertoire has around 150,000 clones, around 72% of them found once; the top ten carry approximately 1.3%. Trimming took 0 bases from V and 3 from J, leaving 9 bases between them. Per the germline V gene, CDR1 is LGHNA and CDR2 is YSLEER. The CDR3 loop spans 14 amino acids. Points from the study as a whole: The authors later linked a missense DCLRE1C variant to TCR beta V- and J-gene trimming. In a later analysis, a genetic analysis reported fewer productive-TCR N-insertions in an Asian-associated ancestry cluster than the cohort average.

The source is a man between 18 and 29 years old in good health and CMV-seronegative. The sequenced sample was PBMCs. The V and J genes are TRBV4-3 and TRBJ2-7; a weak D match, TRBD2 (6 bases). This CDR3 reads CASSQEEGFYEQYF. CDR3 bases: TGCGCCAGCAGCCAAGAGGAGGGTTTCTACGAGCAGTACTTC.